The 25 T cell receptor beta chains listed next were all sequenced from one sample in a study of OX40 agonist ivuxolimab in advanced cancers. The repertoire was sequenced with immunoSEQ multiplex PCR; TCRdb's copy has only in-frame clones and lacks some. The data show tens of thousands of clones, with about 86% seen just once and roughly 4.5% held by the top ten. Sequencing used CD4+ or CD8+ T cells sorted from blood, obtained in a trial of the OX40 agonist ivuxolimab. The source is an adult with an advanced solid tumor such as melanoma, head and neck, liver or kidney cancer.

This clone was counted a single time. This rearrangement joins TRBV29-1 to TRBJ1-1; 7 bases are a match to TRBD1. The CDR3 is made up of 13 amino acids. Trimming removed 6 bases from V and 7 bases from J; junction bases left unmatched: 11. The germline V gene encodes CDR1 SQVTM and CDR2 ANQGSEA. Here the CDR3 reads CSVAQTGWGEAFF. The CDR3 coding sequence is TGCAGCGTCGCTCAGACAGGGTGGGGTGAAGCTTTCTTT.

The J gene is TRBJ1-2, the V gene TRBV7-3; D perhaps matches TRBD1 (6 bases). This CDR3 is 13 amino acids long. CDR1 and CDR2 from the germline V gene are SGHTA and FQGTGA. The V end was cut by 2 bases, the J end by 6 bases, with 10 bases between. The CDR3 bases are TGTGCCAGCAGCTTAGGCAGGGGCGATGGCTACACCTTC. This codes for CASSLGRGDGYTF.

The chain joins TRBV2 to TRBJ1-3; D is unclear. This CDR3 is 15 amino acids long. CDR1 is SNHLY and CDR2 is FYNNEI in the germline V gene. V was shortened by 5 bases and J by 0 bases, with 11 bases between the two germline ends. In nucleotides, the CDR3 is TGTGCCAGCAGTACGGACGGACTCTCTGGAAACACCATATATTTT. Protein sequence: CASSTDGLSGNTIYF.

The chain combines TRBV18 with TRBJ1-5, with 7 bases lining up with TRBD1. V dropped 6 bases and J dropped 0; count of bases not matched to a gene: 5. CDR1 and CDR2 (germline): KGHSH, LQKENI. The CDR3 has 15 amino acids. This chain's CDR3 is CASSPGGVSNQPQHF. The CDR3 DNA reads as TGTGCCAGCTCCCCAGGGGGAGTTAGCAATCAGCCCCAGCATTTT.

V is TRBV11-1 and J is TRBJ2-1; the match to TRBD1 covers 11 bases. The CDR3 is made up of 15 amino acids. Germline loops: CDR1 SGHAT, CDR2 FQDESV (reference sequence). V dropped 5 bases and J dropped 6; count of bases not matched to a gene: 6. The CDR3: CASSRGQGDVNEQFF. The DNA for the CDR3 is TGTGCCAGCAGCCGGGGACAGGGGGATGTCAATGAGCAGTTCTTC.

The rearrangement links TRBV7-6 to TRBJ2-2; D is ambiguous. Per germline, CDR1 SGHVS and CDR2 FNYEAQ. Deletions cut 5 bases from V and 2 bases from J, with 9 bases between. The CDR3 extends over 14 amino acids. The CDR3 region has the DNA TGTGCCAGCAGCAGGACCGTAAACACCGGGGAGCTGTTTTTT. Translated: CASSRTVNTGELFF.

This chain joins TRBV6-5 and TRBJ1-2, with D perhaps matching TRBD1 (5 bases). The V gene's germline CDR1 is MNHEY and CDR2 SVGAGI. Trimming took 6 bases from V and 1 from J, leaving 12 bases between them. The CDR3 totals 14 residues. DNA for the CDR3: TGTGCCAGCAGCCCTGGGGCTTATAACTATGGCTACACCTTC. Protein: CASSPGAYNYGYTF.

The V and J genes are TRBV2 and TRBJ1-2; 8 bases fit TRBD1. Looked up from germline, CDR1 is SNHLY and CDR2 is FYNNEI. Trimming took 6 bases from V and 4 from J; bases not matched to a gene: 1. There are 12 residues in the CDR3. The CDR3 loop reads CASSRGPYGYTF. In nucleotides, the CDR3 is TGTGCCAGCAGCAGGGGGCCCTATGGCTACACCTTC.

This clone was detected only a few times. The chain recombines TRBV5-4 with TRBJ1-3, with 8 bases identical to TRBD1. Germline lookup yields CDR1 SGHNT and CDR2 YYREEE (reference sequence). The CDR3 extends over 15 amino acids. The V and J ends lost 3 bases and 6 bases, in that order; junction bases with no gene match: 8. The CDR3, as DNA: TGTGCCAGCAGCTACCGGACGACAGGGGTAAACACCATATATTTT. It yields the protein CASSYRTTGVNTIYF.

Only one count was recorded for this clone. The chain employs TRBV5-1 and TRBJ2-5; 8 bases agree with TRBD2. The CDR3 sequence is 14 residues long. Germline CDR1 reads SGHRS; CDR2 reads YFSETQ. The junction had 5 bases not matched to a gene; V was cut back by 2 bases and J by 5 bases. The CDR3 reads CASSFTGGPETQYF. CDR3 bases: TGCGCCAGCAGCTTCACGGGGGGGCCGGAGACCCAGTACTTC.

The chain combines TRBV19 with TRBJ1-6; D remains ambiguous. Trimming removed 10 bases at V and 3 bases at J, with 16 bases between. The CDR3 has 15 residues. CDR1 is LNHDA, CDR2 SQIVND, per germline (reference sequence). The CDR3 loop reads CATQIRVFYNSPLHF. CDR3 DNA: TGTGCCACCCAGATCCGGGTTTTCTATAATTCACCCCTCCACTTT. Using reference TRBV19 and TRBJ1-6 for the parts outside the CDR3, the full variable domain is DGGITQSPKYLFRKEGQNVTLSCEQNLNHDAMYWYRQDPGQGLRLIYYSQIVNDFQKGDIAEGYSVSREKKESFPLTVTSAQKNPTAFYLCATQIRVFYNSPLHFGNGTRLTVT.

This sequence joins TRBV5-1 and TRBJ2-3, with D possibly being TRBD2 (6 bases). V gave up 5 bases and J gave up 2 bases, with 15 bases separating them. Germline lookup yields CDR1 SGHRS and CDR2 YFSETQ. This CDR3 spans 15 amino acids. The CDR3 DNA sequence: TGCGCCAGCAGGGGGAGGCGGCAGAACACAGATACGCAGTATTTT. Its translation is CASRGRRQNTDTQYF.

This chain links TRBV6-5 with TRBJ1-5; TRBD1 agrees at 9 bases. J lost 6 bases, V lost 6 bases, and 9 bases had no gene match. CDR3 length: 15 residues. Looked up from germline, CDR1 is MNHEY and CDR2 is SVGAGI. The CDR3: CASRSNRGPGQPQHF. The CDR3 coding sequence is TGTGCCAGCAGATCTAACAGGGGGCCCGGTCAGCCCCAGCATTTT.

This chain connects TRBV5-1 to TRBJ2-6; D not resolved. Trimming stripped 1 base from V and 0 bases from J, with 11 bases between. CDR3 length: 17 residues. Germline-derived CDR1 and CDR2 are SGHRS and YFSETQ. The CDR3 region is CASSLTGYGSGANVLTF. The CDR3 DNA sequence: TGCGCCAGCAGCTTGACCGGATACGGCTCTGGGGCCAACGTCCTGACTTTC.

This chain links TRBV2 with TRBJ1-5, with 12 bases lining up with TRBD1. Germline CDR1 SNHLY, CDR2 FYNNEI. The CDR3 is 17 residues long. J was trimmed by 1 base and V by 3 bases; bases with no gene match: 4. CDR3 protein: CASSEGQGARSNQPQHF. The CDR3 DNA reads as TGTGCCAGCAGTGAGGGACAGGGGGCGCGGAGCAATCAGCCCCAGCATTTT.

The CDR3 protein is CASSGRDRVNTEAFF. The CDR3 nucleotides are TGTGCCAGCAGCGGTCGAGACAGAGTGAACACTGAAGCTTTCTTT. This rearrangement joins TRBV21-1 to TRBJ1-1; TRBD1 reflects the table's D call only, with no check against the DNA. TRBV21-1 is reported as a pseudogene. The CDR3 is 15 residues long.

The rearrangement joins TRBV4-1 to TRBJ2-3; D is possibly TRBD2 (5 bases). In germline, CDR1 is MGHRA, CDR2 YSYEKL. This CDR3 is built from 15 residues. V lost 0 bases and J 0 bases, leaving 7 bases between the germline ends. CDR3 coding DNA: TGCGCCAGCAGCCAAGACGGGGTTAGCACAGATACGCAGTATTTT. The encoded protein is CASSQDGVSTDTQYF.

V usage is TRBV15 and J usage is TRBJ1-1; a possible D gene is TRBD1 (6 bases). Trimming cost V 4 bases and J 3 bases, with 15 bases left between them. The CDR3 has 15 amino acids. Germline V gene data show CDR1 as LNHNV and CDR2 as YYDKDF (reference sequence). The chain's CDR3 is CATSTWRGADTEAFF. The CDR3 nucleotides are TGTGCCACCAGCACCTGGAGGGGGGCGGACACTGAAGCTTTCTTT. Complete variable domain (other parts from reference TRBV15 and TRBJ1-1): DAMVIQNPRYQVTQFGKPVTLSCSQTLNHNVMYWYQQKSSQAPKLLFHYYDKDFNNEADTPDNFQSRRPNTSFCFLDIRSPGLGDTAMYLCATSTWRGADTEAFFGQGTRLTVV.

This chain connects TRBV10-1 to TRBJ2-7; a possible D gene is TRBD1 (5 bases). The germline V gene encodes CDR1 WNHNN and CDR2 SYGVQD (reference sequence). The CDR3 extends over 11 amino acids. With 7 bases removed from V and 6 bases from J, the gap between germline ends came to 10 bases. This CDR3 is CASIRVVEQYF. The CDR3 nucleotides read TGCGCCAGCATCAGGGTGGTCGAGCAGTACTTC.

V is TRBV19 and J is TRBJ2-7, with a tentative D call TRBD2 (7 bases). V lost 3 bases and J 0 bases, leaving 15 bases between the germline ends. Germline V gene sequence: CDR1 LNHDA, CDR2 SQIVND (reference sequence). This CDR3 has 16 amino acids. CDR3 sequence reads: CASSIGRGAISYEQYF. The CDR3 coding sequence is TGTGCCAGTAGTATCGGTCGGGGGGCCATCTCCTACGAGCAGTACTTC.

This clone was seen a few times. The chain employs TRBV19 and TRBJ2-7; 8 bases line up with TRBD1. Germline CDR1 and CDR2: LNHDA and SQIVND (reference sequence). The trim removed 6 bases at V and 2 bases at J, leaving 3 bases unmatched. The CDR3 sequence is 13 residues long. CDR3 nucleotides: TGTGCCAGTAGGATGACAGGGGCCTACGAGCAGTACTTC. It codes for CASRMTGAYEQYF.

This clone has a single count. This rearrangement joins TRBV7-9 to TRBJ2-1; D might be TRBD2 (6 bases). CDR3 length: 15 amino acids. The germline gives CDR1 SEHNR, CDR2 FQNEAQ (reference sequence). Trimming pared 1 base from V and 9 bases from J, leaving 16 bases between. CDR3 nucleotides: TGTGCCAGCAGCTTAGGTGGGACTCGGTCCTTTGAGCAGTTCTTC. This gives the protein CASSLGGTRSFEQFF.

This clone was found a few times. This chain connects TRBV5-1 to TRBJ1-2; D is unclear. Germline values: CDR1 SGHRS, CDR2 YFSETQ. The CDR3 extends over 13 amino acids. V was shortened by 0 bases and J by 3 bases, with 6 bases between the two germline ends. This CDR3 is CASSLEQYYGYTF. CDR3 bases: TGCGCCAGCAGCTTGGAACAATACTATGGCTACACCTTC. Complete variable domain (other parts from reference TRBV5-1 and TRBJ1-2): KAGVTQTPRYLIKTRGQQVTLSCSPISGHRSVSWYQQTPGQGLQFLFEYFSETQRNKGNFPGRFSGRQFSNSRSEMNVSTLELGDSALYLCASSLEQYYGYTFGSGTRLTVV.

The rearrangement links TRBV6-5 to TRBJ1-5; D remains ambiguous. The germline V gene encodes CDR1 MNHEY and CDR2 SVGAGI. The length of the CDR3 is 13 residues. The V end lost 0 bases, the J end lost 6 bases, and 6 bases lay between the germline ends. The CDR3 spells CASSYSISQPQHF. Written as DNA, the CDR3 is TGTGCCAGCAGTTACTCGATAAGTCAGCCCCAGCATTTT.

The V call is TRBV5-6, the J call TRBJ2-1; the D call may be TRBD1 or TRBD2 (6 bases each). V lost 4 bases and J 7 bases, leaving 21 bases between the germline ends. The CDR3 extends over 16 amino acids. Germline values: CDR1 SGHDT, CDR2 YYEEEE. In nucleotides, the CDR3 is TGTGCCAGCAGCGGGGCGTGGGGGGCGCTGGGGAATGAGCAGTTCTTC. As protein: CASSGAWGALGNEQFF.